Listed below are T cell receptor beta chains from one sample, sequenced in a study of blood T cell repertoires in COVID-19. Repertoires were generated with immunoSEQ multiplex PCR, while TCRdb's copy carries only in-frame clones and drops some. The sample shows over 250,000 clones, around three quarters of them seen only once. Input material: peripheral blood. The receptors were sampled from a woman older than 75 with acute or convalescent COVID-19. CDR3s include the opening cysteine and the closing phenylalanine or tryptophan. Fields, in order: J gene, V gene, clone size, D gene, CDR3 DNA, CDR3 protein. A D gene is named only where the DNA matches it firmly. Size is stated for part of the rows, as once, few or many counts, or as a class when the clone is expanded.

TRBJ1-6,TRBV2,NA,NA,TGTGCCAGCAGCCTTAATTCACCCCTCCACTTT,CASSLNSPLHF
TRBJ2-5,TRBV5-1,few,NA,TGCGCCAGCAGCTTGGGCCCAGGGGCTGAAGAGACCCAGTACTTC,CASSLGPGAEETQYF
TRBJ2-5,TRBV3-1/TRBV3-2,once,TRBD2,TGTGCCAGCAGCCAAGATCCGACTAGCGGGGGAGAGACCCAGTACTTC,CASSQDPTSGGETQYF
TRBJ1-2,TRBV27,NA,TRBD1,TGTGCCAGCAGCCGCGACGACAGGGACGGCTACACCTTC,CASSRDDRDGYTF
TRBJ2-1,TRBV10-3,NA,TRBD2,TGTGCCATCAGTGATACGACTAGCGGGGGGGCGCGAAATGAGCAGTTCTTC,CAISDTTSGGARNEQFF
TRBJ2-3,TRBV4-1,NA,NA,TGCGCCAGCAGCCGGGTCGGGAGTAAGACAGATACGCAGTATTTT,CASSRVGSKTDTQYF
TRBJ1-2,TRBV28,NA,NA,TGTGCCAGCAGTTTTCCCGGGGTATTCTATGGCTACACCTTC,CASSFPGVFYGYTF
TRBJ1-1,TRBV29-1,NA,NA,TGCAGCGCCAACACATTGGGGGGGAACACTGAAGCTTTCTTT,CSANTLGGNTEAFF
TRBJ2-5,TRBV3-1/TRBV3-2,NA,TRBD1,TGTGCCAGCAGCCAGAGACAGGGCCAAGAGACCCAGTACTTC,CASSQRQGQETQYF
TRBJ2-2,TRBV5-8,NA,NA,TGTGCCAGCAGCCTGACGTTGGGGGGTCTGAACACCGGGGAGCTGTTTTTT,CASSLTLGGLNTGELFF
TRBJ1-2,TRBV27,NA,TRBD1,TGTGCCAGCAGTTTACGACAGGGGATGAACTATGGCTACACCTTC,CASSLRQGMNYGYTF
TRBJ1-5,TRBV7-2,NA,TRBD1,TGTGCCAGCAGCCCGACAGGGTCTAGTTCCAATCAGCCCCAGCATTTT,CASSPTGSSSNQPQHF
TRBJ2-1,TRBV7-3,NA,TRBD2,TGTGCCAGCAGGAAAACGGGGCTAGCGGAGGATGAGCAGTTCTTC,CASRKTGLAEDEQFF
TRBJ1-2,TRBV27,NA,NA,TGTGCCAGCAGTCGCGGGTGGACAGCCACTTATAACTATGGCTACACCTTC,CASSRGWTATYNYGYTF
TRBJ1-1,TRBV7-2,NA,NA,TGTGCCAGCAGCCTACGACTCGAGGGCACTGAAGCTTTCTTT,CASSLRLEGTEAFF
TRBJ1-2,TRBV7-2,once,NA,TGTGCCAGCAGCGTACCAAACAGGGGCTACACCTTC,CASSVPNRGYTF
TRBJ1-2,TRBV7-2,once,NA,TGTGCCAGCAGCTTAGCGCCAGGCAGAGCTAACTATGGCTACACCTTC,CASSLAPGRANYGYTF
TRBJ1-2,TRBV6-2/TRBV6-3,NA,NA,TGTGCCAGCAGTTATCTACAGGGCTATGGCTACACCTTC,CASSYLQGYGYTF
TRBJ2-3,TRBV7-2,once,NA,TGTGCCAGCAGCCTCAATCGTATCGGGGGAGGAGATACGCAGTATTTT,CASSLNRIGGGDTQYF
TRBJ2-5,TRBV14,NA,NA,TGTGCCAGCAGCCAAGGGACTCAAGAGACCCAGTACTTC,CASSQGTQETQYF
TRBJ1-4,TRBV28,few,NA,TGTGCCAGTAGAACAGAAAACAATGAAAAACTGTTTTTT,CASRTENNEKLFF
TRBJ2-7,TRBV14,NA,TRBD1,TGTGCCAGCAGCCGTATAGACAGGGATTACGAGCAGTACTTC,CASSRIDRDYEQYF
TRBJ1-2,TRBV29-1,NA,TRBD1,TGCAGCGTTGGACAGGGGCGAACTAACTATGGCTACACCTTC,CSVGQGRTNYGYTF
TRBJ2-2,TRBV5-1,few,TRBD1,TGCGCCAGCAGCTTGGCCACAGGGGGCAGTTTAAACACCGGGGAGCTGTTTTTT,CASSLATGGSLNTGELFF
TRBJ1-5,TRBV19,NA,NA,TGTGCCAGTAAGGCCAGGGGCCCGGGGAGCAATCAGCCCCAGCATTTT,CASKARGPGSNQPQHF
TRBJ2-2,TRBV3-1/TRBV3-2,NA,NA,TGTGCCAGCACAGGACTGGAAAACACCGGGGAGCTGTTTTTT,CASTGLENTGELFF
TRBJ2-5,TRBV13,once,NA,TGTGCCAGCAGTCTGGGGGGGCGCATGGAGACCCAGTACTTC,CASSLGGRMETQYF
TRBJ2-2,TRBV9,NA,NA,TGTGCCAGCAGCGTAGCGGGGGTCGGGGAGCTGTTTTTT,CASSVAGVGELFF